The T cell receptor beta chain under discussion was sequenced for a study of graft-versus-host responses after intestinal transplantation. Libraries were prepared by immunoSEQ multiplex PCR; TCRdb keeps only in-frame clonotypes and omits some of them. The sample holds around 5,200 clones; 69% are singletons and the top ten take approximately 30%. Once graft tissue had been processed, intraepithelial and lamina propria lymphocytes were released. The CDR3 is 15 residues long. V was pared by 2 bases and J by 4 bases, with 14 bases between. The V gene's germline CDR1 is MNHNS and CDR2 SASEGT. The V gene is TRBV6-1, the J gene TRBJ1-2; no reliable D call. The clonotype was recovered from a human patient who received an intestinal transplant, so some T cells may come from the graft donor. Sequenced here: ileum tissue, sampled roughly 290 days after intestinal transplant. CDR3 sequence: CASSESGSEPYGYTF. The CDR3 DNA reads as TGTGCCAGCAGTGAATCGGGCAGCGAGCCCTATGGCTACACCTTC.